This TCR beta chain is drawn from a study of tumor-infiltrating lymphocytes in primary liver carcinoma. On the study more broadly: Tumor staging was T1-T3 N0M0; sizes spanned 4.2 to 10 cm across. Samples returned roughly 3.5 to 7.5 million productive TCRbeta reads each. Read depth did not differ significantly between tissue types.

From unsorted bulk tissue weighing about 20-33 mg, DNA and RNA were co-extracted. Enrolled patients were chronically infected with HBV and treatment-naive. Sampling of every tumor involved five separate regions. These included the tumor centre. In regard to this clonotype: A read error is possible here, since a much larger clone lies one base away.

Using a constant-region primer together with ProtoScript II reverse transcriptase, TCR beta cDNA was made from around 500 ng of total RNA. Libraries for TCR beta were built through three nested multiplex PCR rounds, which together made up a slightly modified ARM-PCR procedure. TCRdb re-called the multiplex PCR reads through MiXCR, storing one row per CDR3 protein. The table has some 180,000 distinct CDR3 sequences, 70% to 90% seen once. The sample comprised tumor tissue from primary liver carcinoma. The sequence derives from a man aged 35 to 55 with primary liver carcinoma and hepatitis B virus infection.

The chain's CDR3 is CASNLRTDNSPLHF. The DNA for the CDR3 is TGTGCCAGCAACTTAAGGACAGATAATTCACCCCTCCACTTT. This chain uses TRBV11-1 with TRBJ1-6; TRBD1 might be the D (6 bases). CDR1 and CDR2 (germline): SGHAT, FQDESV (reference sequence). There are 14 residues in the CDR3.